The following is a T cell receptor beta chain sequence with its context. What antigen it recognizes has not been identified. Per-nucleotide qualities are absent, and no much larger clonotype sits a single base away. This sample is part of a study of shared clonotypes between healthy human individuals (dated by TCRdb to 2019 to 2021). Some background on the complete study: A couple of women and a few men aged 18 to 49 years were included in the cohort. For each donor, three plates each were used for CD4 naive and CD4 memory, two plates were used for CD8 naive, and one plate was used for CD8 memory. Leukapheresis yielded between about 0.85 and 9.5 billion PBMCs per donor. To increase sequencing depth and limit assay-specific biases, TCR repertoire library preparation and sequencing were carried out by different laboratories using diverse techniques. To estimate repertoire size and how much clonotypes are shared between individuals, the study performed deep sequencing of blood TCR repertoires from about five healthy adults.

CD8 naive samples were obtained by positive selection for CCR7 among CD45RO-negative cells, yielding a CD45RA+CCR7+ population from which TemRA cells were excluded. The donors were healthy, HIV-negative adults with no recently reported acute infections or vaccinations. All donors were Caucasian adults living in Nashville, Tennessee, USA. After blood collection by leukapheresis, PBMCs were isolated using Ficoll-Histopaque density gradient centrifugation and then cryopreserved in the vapor phase of liquid nitrogen. Analytical flow cytometry was used to check the purity and quantity of each magnetically sorted T cell population. Each sorted fraction had its genomic DNA isolated and then quantified by UV absorbance on a Nanodrop 2000c. Using the deep immunoSEQ assay, multiplex PCR amplified TCR CDR3 regions from genomic DNA. Extracted genomic DNA from each cell subset was distributed evenly across all wells of several immunoSEQ 96-well plates, and each plate was treated as a replicate. Each replicate PCR for sorted subsets received 200 ng genomic DNA, equal to some 32,000 T cell genomes. Purified libraries were quantified with a Qubit 3.0 fluorometer, sized on a Bioanalyzer 2100, and re-quantified with the KAPA Library Quantification kit. Every immunoSEQ 96-well plate was sequenced on a dedicated single-read 150-cycle Illumina NextSeq 550 flow cell. The study's own analysis went as follows. Because only junctional sequences without quality scores were contained in the immunoSEQ output, filtering matching that applied to full-length reads could not be performed. Sequences were annotated with PyIR, a Python wrapper for IgBLAST v1.9, and V/J genes and CDR3 were assigned using IMGT germline references. Reads were filtered out if the reads had weak V/J assignments (E-value above 1e-6), no CDR3, stop codons, out-of-frame junctions, or ambiguous translated residues. A V3J clonotype was defined by an identical inferred V gene, J gene, and CDR3 amino acid sequence. The percentage overlap between two repertoires was calculated by dividing the number of shared unique clonotypes by the size of the smaller repertoire. Richness of each repertoire was evaluated using RTK rarefaction, the Chao1 estimator, and Recon v2.1 estimates of unobserved clonotypes. Generation probabilities were computed with OLGA for all TCRbeta clonotypes obtained by the gDNA method from several donors. Sourced from immuneACCESS, this table was stored by TCRdb with only in-frame sequences that have V and J called. A share of the clones is absent; for the studies checked, an unresolved V gene accounts for under half, and the remainder has no known explanation. Clone size and the V and J calls come from that table; the DNA yielded D and trimming. The sample profile shows over 2 million clones; approximately 94% of them were found once. The ten biggest clones cover more than 0.95% of the sample.

V drops 2 bases and J drops 2 bases, leaving 14 bases in between. For CDR1 and CDR2, the germline V gene lists SGHTA and FQGTGA. The CDR3 contains 16 residues, cysteine and phenylalanine counted. This entry keeps only the CDR3 DNA: 48 bases, framed from base 1. Paper-wide results and their limitations: Because the study included only a small number of donors, the genetic and exposure-history diversity represented was limited. Compared with non-shared clonotypes, the clonotypes found in all four sorted-subset donors had higher generation probabilities. Sharing across a few donors was observed for roughly 5% of naive CD4, less than 4% of naive CD8, 2% to 2.5% of memory CD4, and roughly 0.4% of memory CD8 clonotypes. Rarefaction of sorted-subset datasets indicated incomplete sequencing despite the large sequencing depth. Only blood was sampled, and tissue TCR repertoires likely differ from those in blood. Naive subsets generally had larger estimated clonotype richness than memory subsets did. Pairwise subsampling indicated that sequencing depth was expected to affect the degree of clonotype sharing among donors.

Recombination joined TRBV7-3 with TRBJ2-3; the D call is tentative, TRBD1 or TRBD2, as each matches 5 bases. The sequenced sample consisted of naive CD8+ T cells sorted from blood. The sample's cell subset or site, from its label and the paper: CD45RA+CCR7+. This TCR was recovered from a man in his late teens or twenties in good health. The nucleotide sequence is TGTGCCAGCAGCTTATTGGGGGTCGGGGCCACAGATACGCAGTATTTT. This codes for CASSLLGVGATDTQYF. Full variable domain (CDR3 extended with the reference TRBV7-3 and TRBJ2-3 proteins): GAGVSQTPSNKVTEKGKYVELRCDPISGHTALYWYRQSLGQGPEFLIYFQGTGAADDSGLPNDRFFAVRPEGSVSTLKIQRTERGDSAVYLCASSLLGVGATDTQYFGPGTRLTVL.